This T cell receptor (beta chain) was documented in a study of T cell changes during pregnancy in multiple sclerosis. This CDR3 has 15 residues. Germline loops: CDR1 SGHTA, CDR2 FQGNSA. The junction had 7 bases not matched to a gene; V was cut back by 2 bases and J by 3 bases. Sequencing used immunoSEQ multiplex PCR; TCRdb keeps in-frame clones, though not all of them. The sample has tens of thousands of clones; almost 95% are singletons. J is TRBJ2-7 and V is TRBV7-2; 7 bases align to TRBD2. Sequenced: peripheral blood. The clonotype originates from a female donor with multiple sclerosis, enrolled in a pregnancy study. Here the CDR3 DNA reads TGTGCCAGCAGCTTAAGGCGCCTAGCGGACTACGAGCAGTACTTC. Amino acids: CASSLRRLADYEQYF.